The 27 T cell receptor beta chains presented below share a single source sample, sequenced in a study of cytomegalovirus exposure and HLA in healthy donors. Produced via immunoSEQ multiplex PCR; TCRdb's table is partial and in-frame only. The data contain some 100,000 clones, roughly 88% of them singletons. What was sequenced was PBMCs. These receptors all stem from a man younger than 35 in good health and CMV-seronegative.

This clone was recorded only once. The chain employs TRBV11-3 and TRBJ2-7; perhaps TRBD1 as D (6 bases). The CDR3 totals 16 residues. Germline values: CDR1 SGHNT, CDR2 YENEEA. V was clipped by 5 bases and J by 0 bases, with 17 bases between them. The CDR3 reads CASSQSGTLSSYEQYF. The CDR3 bases are TGTGCCAGCAGCCAATCCGGGACACTGAGCTCCTACGAGCAGTACTTC.

V usage is TRBV27 and J usage is TRBJ2-1; maybe TRBD2 (5 bases). Per germline, CDR1 MNHEY and CDR2 SMNVEV (reference sequence). This CDR3 contains 14 residues. Between the trimmed V and J ends, which lost 6 bases and 5 bases, there was a span of 14 bases. The CDR3 nucleotides read TGTGCCAGCAGAGATCTAGCTGTTGACAATGAGCAGTTCTTC. Translating gives CASRDLAVDNEQFF.

This chain's CDR3 is CASSISGGALSYNEQFF. The CDR3 nucleotides are TGTGCCAGCAGCATTAGCGGGGGGGCCCTCTCCTACAATGAGCAGTTCTTC. The chain carries TRBV7-9 and TRBJ2-1; 11 bases fit TRBD2. J lost 0 bases, V lost 5 bases, and 6 bases had no gene match. Per the germline V gene, CDR1 is SEHNR and CDR2 is FQNEAQ (reference sequence). The CDR3 consists of 17 residues.

The chain joins TRBV9 to TRBJ2-7; possibly TRBD2 for D (5 bases). Germline-derived CDR1 and CDR2 are SGDLS and YYNGEE. V was clipped by 0 bases and J by 4 bases, with 11 bases between them. The length of the CDR3 is 14 residues. The CDR3: CASSVATTSYEQYF. CDR3 bases: TGTGCCAGCAGCGTAGCTACAACTAGTTACGAGCAGTACTTC. The variable domain in full, with the rest retrieved from reference TRBV9 and TRBJ2-7, is DSGVTQTPKHLITATGQRVTLRCSPRSGDLSVYWYQQSLDQGLQFLIQYYNGEERAKGNILERFSAQQFPDLHSELNLSSLELGDSALYFCASSVATTSYEQYFGPGTRLTVT.

The rearrangement uses TRBV12-5 and TRBJ2-1; 8 bases agree with TRBD2. V dropped 0 bases and J dropped 3; count of bases not matched to a gene: 7. The CDR3 consists of 17 residues. Germline values: CDR1 LGHNT, CDR2 FRNRAP. The DNA for the CDR3 is TGTGCTAGTGGTTTGGTACTGGCAGCGGGAGACTACAATGAGCAGTTCTTC. Protein product: CASGLVLAAGDYNEQFF.

This chain uses TRBV27 with TRBJ2-5, with a weak D call TRBD2 (6 bases). V was clipped by 2 bases and J by 3 bases, with 13 bases between them. The length of the CDR3 is 15 residues. CDR1 is MNHEY, CDR2 SMNVEV, per germline (reference sequence). CDR3 coding DNA: TGTGCCAGCAGTTTAGGCGGGATGTTCAAAGAGACCCAGTACTTC. The encoded protein is CASSLGGMFKETQYF.

The V gene is TRBV6-1, the J gene TRBJ1-4; 8 bases are shared with TRBD1. Germline V lookup: CDR1 MNHNS, CDR2 SASEGT. This CDR3 is built from 14 residues. The V segment lost 3 bases and the J segment 8 bases; nucleotides outside the gene matches: 5. Here the CDR3 reads CASSDGTGWEKLFF. CDR3 nucleotides: TGTGCCAGCAGTGACGGGACAGGATGGGAAAAACTGTTTTTT.

This sequence joins TRBV7-9 and TRBJ1-2, with TRBD1 identical over 7 bases. There are 11 residues in the CDR3. The J segment lost 11 bases and the V segment lost 5 bases, leaving 5 bases of the junction unmatched. In germline, CDR1 is SEHNR, CDR2 FQNEAQ (reference sequence). The chain's CDR3 is CASSTGQLYTF. Written as DNA, the CDR3 is TGTGCCAGCAGCACGGGACAGCTATACACCTTC.

There are a few counts of this clone. V gene TRBV20-1 combines with J gene TRBJ1-1, with 9 positions matching TRBD1. Germline CDR1 and CDR2: DFQATT and SNEGSKA (reference sequence). V shed 8 bases and J 8 bases; nucleotides not matched to a gene: 3. This CDR3 has 10 residues. The CDR3 sequence is CSTGQGEAFF. CDR3 DNA sequence: TGCAGTACGGGACAGGGAGAAGCTTTCTTT.

This rearrangement joins TRBV28 to TRBJ1-6; D possibly corresponds to TRBD1 (6 bases). Per the germline V gene, CDR1 is MDHEN and CDR2 is SYDVKM. V lost 7 bases, J lost 8 bases, and 9 bases lay in between. The CDR3 spans 12 residues. The CDR3 reads CASMDRYSPLHF. Here the CDR3 DNA reads TGTGCCAGCATGGACAGATATTCACCCCTCCACTTT.

V is TRBV7-9 and J is TRBJ2-5; 11 bases agree with TRBD1. The trim removed 2 bases at V and 10 bases at J, leaving 3 bases unmatched. This CDR3 comprises 13 residues. Germline loops: CDR1 SEHNR, CDR2 FQNEAQ (reference sequence). CDR3 amino acids: CASSLRDRGNQYF. The CDR3 DNA reads TGTGCCAGCAGCTTACGGGACAGGGGGAACCAGTACTTC.

V and J are TRBV27 and TRBJ2-6, with D perhaps TRBD2 (5 bases). V lost 3 bases and J 0 bases, leaving 12 bases between the germline ends. The CDR3 extends over 17 amino acids. Germline V lookup: CDR1 MNHEY, CDR2 SMNVEV (reference sequence). The CDR3 region has the DNA TGTGCCAGCAGTTTTGCGGGTAGTTTCTCTGGGGCCAACGTCCTGACTTTC. This translates into CASSFAGSFSGANVLTF.

The table lists this clone with a count of one. The rearrangement joins TRBV5-1 to TRBJ1-2, with TRBD1 matching 8 bases. There are 13 residues in the CDR3. Germline CDR1 SGHRS, CDR2 YFSETQ. The junction had 7 bases not matched to a gene; V was cut back by 4 bases and J by 8 bases. CDR3 amino acids: CASSPRTGQGYTF. CDR3 sequence (DNA): TGCGCCAGCAGCCCCCGGACAGGGCAAGGCTACACCTTC.

The V gene is TRBV6-6, the J gene TRBJ1-1; unclear D gene. V was cut by 5 bases and J by 1 base, with 8 bases left in between. This CDR3 contains 13 residues. Germline V gene lookup returns CDR1 MNHNY and CDR2 SVGAGI (reference sequence). This chain's CDR3 is CASSRTWNTEAFF. CDR3 in DNA: TGTGCCAGCAGTCGGACTTGGAACACTGAAGCTTTCTTT.

V is TRBV6-1 and J is TRBJ2-1, with a tentative D call TRBD2 (6 bases). CDR1 and CDR2 (germline): MNHNS, SASEGT. V gave up 11 bases and J gave up 10 bases, with 21 bases separating them. The CDR3 sequence is 13 residues long. CDR3 nucleotides: TGTGCCTTCCGGTGGGTCCCGGAGGGGGAGCAGTTCTTC. As protein: CAFRWVPEGEQFF.

The chain combines TRBV28 with TRBJ2-3; D remains ambiguous. Germline-derived CDR1 and CDR2 are MDHEN and SYDVKM. V gave up 5 bases and J gave up 3 bases, with 3 bases separating them. This CDR3 has 11 residues. CDR3 sequence (DNA): TGTGCCAGCAGTATAACAGATACGCAGTATTTT. Translating gives CASSITDTQYF.

The chain joins TRBV11-2 to TRBJ2-3; 8 nucleotides match TRBD1. The CDR3 covers 15 residues. Germline V lookup: CDR1 SGHAT, CDR2 FQNNGV. Trimming cost V 4 bases and J 4 bases; bases outside gene matches: 7. The CDR3 nucleotides are TGTGCCAGCAGCTCCCTGACAGGGGCCCCAGATACGCAGTATTTT. Encoded protein: CASSSLTGAPDTQYF. Complete variable domain (other parts from reference TRBV11-2 and TRBJ2-3): EAGVAQSPRYKIIEKRQSVAFWCNPISGHATLYWYQQILGQGPKLLIQFQNNGVVDDSQLPKDRFSAERLKGVDSTLKIQPAKLEDSAVYLCASSSLTGAPDTQYFGPGTRLTVL.

J is TRBJ2-5 and V is TRBV6-1; 7 nucleotides line up with TRBD2. Germline loops: CDR1 MNHNS, CDR2 SASEGT. CDR3 size: 15 residues. Trimming cost V 6 bases and J 2 bases; bases outside gene matches: 9. CDR3 sequence (DNA): TGTGCCAGCAGGCCCGTATTGGGGGGGCAAGAGACCCAGTACTTC. Translating it yields CASRPVLGGQETQYF.

The genes are TRBV6-1 and TRBJ2-7, with TRBD2 matching 10 bases. Germline V CDR1 and CDR2: MNHNS, SASEGT. There are 17 residues in the CDR3. Trimming took 2 bases from V and 2 from J; bases not matched to a gene: 9. The CDR3 DNA sequence: TGTGCCAGCAGTGAAATCCATCTAGCGGGAGCGACCTACGAGCAGTACTTC. Its protein product is CASSEIHLAGATYEQYF.

This chain joins TRBV19 and TRBJ1-2, with D maybe TRBD1 (6 bases). Trimming left V 4 bases short and J 0 bases short, with 9 bases between. The CDR3 sequence is 14 residues long. Germline CDR1 and CDR2: LNHDA and SQIVND (reference sequence). For the CDR3, the DNA is TGTGCCAGTAGTACCCGGACAGCTAACTATGGCTACACCTTC. The encoded protein is CASSTRTANYGYTF.

The chain couples TRBV4-3 to TRBJ2-2; no clear D. The CDR3 length is 14 residues. The germline V gene has CDR1 LGHNA and CDR2 YSLEER. V lost 1 base and J 0 bases, leaving 3 bases between the germline ends. This chain's CDR3 is CASSQGPNTGELFF. The CDR3 nucleotides are TGCGCCAGCAGCCAAGGGCCGAACACCGGGGAGCTGTTTTTT.

This chain connects TRBV5-4 to TRBJ2-7; the match to TRBD2 covers 12 bases. Per the germline V gene, CDR1 is SGHNT and CDR2 is YYREEE (reference sequence). This CDR3 is 15 amino acids long. After removal of 4 bases from V and 2 bases from J, the junction contained 4 bases not matched to a gene. CDR3 DNA: TGTGCCAGCAGCCAGCGGACTAGCGGGACCTACGAGCAGTACTTC. Translation: CASSQRTSGTYEQYF.

This chain connects TRBV27 to TRBJ1-1; 7 positions match TRBD1. Per the germline V gene, CDR1 is MNHEY and CDR2 is SMNVEV (reference sequence). The CDR3 has 16 residues. V lost 5 bases and J lost 0; bases outside the gene matches: 9. The CDR3 bases are TGTGCCAGCAGTGAGAGAACGGGACAGATGAACACTGAAGCTTTCTTT. Translated: CASSERTGQMNTEAFF.

This clone has only a few counts. V usage is TRBV6-1 and J usage is TRBJ1-1; D is ambiguous. The CDR3 has 14 residues. Trimming removed 7 bases from V and 3 bases from J, with 15 bases in between. CDR1 and CDR2 (germline): MNHNS, SASEGT. CDR3 residues: CASTTPPVYTEAFF. CDR3 in DNA: TGTGCCAGCACCACACCTCCAGTGTACACTGAAGCTTTCTTT.

V usage is TRBV7-2 and J usage is TRBJ1-5; D unresolved. In germline, CDR1 is SGHTA, CDR2 FQGNSA. Deletions cut 5 bases from V and 1 base from J, with 15 bases between. This CDR3 has 16 amino acids. In nucleotides, the CDR3 is TGTGCCAGCAGCCCAAGATGGGGAGAGAGCAATCAGCCCCAGCATTTT. This encodes CASSPRWGESNQPQHF.

The chain joins TRBV28 to TRBJ1-5, with D tentatively TRBD1 (6 bases). Trimming took off 3 bases at V and 0 bases at J, with 15 bases between the two ends. Germline assignment: CDR1 MDHEN and CDR2 SYDVKM. The CDR3 is 17 amino acids. The CDR3 nucleotides read TGTGCCAGCAGTTTTGGGCAGGGGATATATAGCAATCAGCCCCAGCATTTT. Amino acid sequence: CASSFGQGIYSNQPQHF. The full variable domain, its missing parts supplied by reference TRBV28 and TRBJ1-5, is DVKVTQSSRYLVKRTGEKVFLECVQDMDHENMFWYRQDPGLGLRLIYFSYDVKMKEKGDIPEGYSVSREKKERFSLILESASTNQTSMYLCASSFGQGIYSNQPQHFGDGTRLSIL.

The CDR3, as DNA: TGTGCCAGCAACCCACAAGGCGGGGGCGAGAAAGATTACGAGCAGTACTTC. Its protein is CASNPQGGGEKDYEQYF. The genes are TRBV27 and TRBJ2-7; D might be TRBD2 (7 bases). Germline-derived CDR1 and CDR2 are MNHEY and SMNVEV (reference sequence). The CDR3 covers 17 residues. Trimming removed 7 bases at V and 4 bases at J, with 26 bases between.